One sample yielded the 18 T cell receptor beta chains listed below, sequenced in a study of cytomegalovirus exposure and HLA in healthy donors. The PCR was carried out with 60 Vbeta primers and 13 Jbeta primers. Method: immunoSEQ multiplex PCR; TCRdb's copy keeps in-frame clones and lacks some. The sample consists of 150,000 to 200,000 clones, over 60% of them appearing once. Input material: PBMCs. These receptors were taken from a girl aged 10 to 17 in good health and CMV-seronegative.

The chain recombines TRBV19 with TRBJ1-4; D unresolved. V was shortened by 4 bases and J by 0 bases, with 12 bases between the two germline ends. Germline CDR1 and CDR2: LNHDA and SQIVND (reference sequence). This CDR3 is built from 16 residues. The CDR3 region has the DNA TGTGCCAGTAGTAGGTTGGTAGATGCAACTAATGAAAAACTGTTTTTT. The encoded protein is CASSRLVDATNEKLFF.

The chain carries TRBV2 and TRBJ2-2; 7 bases line up with TRBD2. CDR1 is SNHLY and CDR2 is FYNNEI in the germline V gene. V lost 1 base, J lost 7 bases, and 15 bases stayed unmatched. The CDR3 runs to 18 residues. CDR3 amino acids: CASSEGPYGGREGGELFF. The CDR3 coding sequence is TGTGCCAGCAGTGAAGGCCCATACGGGGGAAGGGAGGGCGGGGAGCTGTTTTTT.

The sample holds a few counts of this clone. The rearrangement joins TRBV29-1 to TRBJ1-1; D gene uncertain. Germline V lookup: CDR1 SQVTM, CDR2 ANQGSEA. The CDR3 runs to 11 residues. V dropped 4 bases and J dropped 0 bases, with 3 bases sitting between them. Here the CDR3 DNA reads TGCAGCGTTGTATTGAACACTGAAGCTTTCTTT. This sequence encodes CSVVLNTEAFF.

J is TRBJ1-2 and V is TRBV6-1; no firm D call. The CDR3 is made up of 13 amino acids. The V gene's germline CDR1 is MNHNS and CDR2 SASEGT. Trimming shortened V by 5 bases and J by 6 bases, and 13 bases separated the two germline ends. The CDR3 is CASSIGGTNGYTF. The CDR3 DNA reads TGTGCCAGCAGTATAGGAGGAACAAATGGCTACACCTTC.

This clone has a handful of counts. The V gene is TRBV29-1, the J gene TRBJ2-7; TRBD1 agrees at 9 bases. Germline values: CDR1 SQVTM, CDR2 ANQGSEA. J lost 5 bases, V lost 7 bases, and 9 bases had no gene match. CDR3 length: 13 amino acids. The CDR3 DNA sequence: TGCAGCGCCGGCGGACAGGGGATTGACGAGCAGTACTTC. Residues: CSAGGQGIDEQYF.

The V and J genes are TRBV7-9 and TRBJ2-5; a possible D gene is TRBD1 (6 bases). The better agreement between TRBJ2-7 and the DNA end casts doubt on the J call. Germline assignment: CDR1 SEHNR and CDR2 FQNEAQ (reference sequence). The length of the CDR3 is 13 residues. CDR3 nucleotides: TGTGCCAGCAGCCCCGACAGGCAATACGAGCAGTACTTC. This encodes CASSPDRQYEQYF.

The chain carries TRBV2 and TRBJ1-4; 9 nucleotides line up with TRBD1. CDR1 and CDR2 from the germline V gene are SNHLY and FYNNEI. This CDR3 contains 12 residues. Trimming cost V 11 bases and J 6 bases; bases outside gene matches: 4. CDR3 nucleotides: TGTGCCGGACAGGGGCAAGATGAAAAACTGTTTTTT. This translates into CAGQGQDEKLFF.

V gene TRBV7-3 combines with J gene TRBJ2-1; D unclear. This CDR3 has 13 amino acids. From germline, CDR1 is SGHTA and CDR2 FQGTGA. V lost 4 bases and J lost 4, with 8 bases in between. The CDR3 DNA reads as TGTGCCAGCAGCTCTGCGCCTTACAATGAGCAGTTCTTC. It yields the protein CASSSAPYNEQFF.

The chain combines TRBV7-2 with TRBJ2-3, with D maybe TRBD2 (6 bases). The ends were cut back, 5 bases at V and 6 bases at J, with 12 bases in the middle. The germline V gene has CDR1 SGHTA and CDR2 FQGNSA. CDR3 length: 13 residues. CDR3 nucleotide sequence: TGTGCCAGCAGCAATTGGGAGGATGATACGCAGTATTTT. Translated, it gives CASSNWEDDTQYF.

This chain links TRBV30 with TRBJ1-1, with D perhaps matching TRBD1 (5 bases). The CDR3 contains 13 residues. From germline, CDR1 is GTSNPN and CDR2 SVGIG (reference sequence). Trimming pared 4 bases from V and 1 base from J, leaving 10 bases between. Here the CDR3 DNA reads TGTGCCTGGAAAGGACACCCGAACACTGAAGCTTTCTTT. Its translation is CAWKGHPNTEAFF.

This sequence joins TRBV7-3 and TRBJ1-1; 8 bases fit TRBD1. The CDR3 covers 13 residues. CDR1 and CDR2 (germline): SGHTA, FQGTGA. Unmatched junction bases numbered 3, after V lost 5 bases and J lost 4 bases. The CDR3 loop reads CASSNTGGTEAFF. In nucleotides, the CDR3 is TGTGCCAGCAGCAATACAGGGGGCACTGAAGCTTTCTTT.

The V and J genes are TRBV5-6 and TRBJ2-3; 9 nucleotides align to TRBD2. Germline CDR1 and CDR2: SGHDT and YYEEEE. Losses at the gene ends were 2 bases for V and 3 bases for J; bases not matched to a gene: 4. The CDR3 contains 15 residues. Here the CDR3 reads CASSFGAGGTDTQYF. Here the CDR3 DNA reads TGTGCCAGCAGCTTTGGAGCGGGGGGAACAGATACGCAGTATTTT. The entire variable domain, with the rest obtained from reference TRBV5-6 and TRBJ2-3, is as follows: DAGVTQSPTHLIKTRGQQVTLRCSPKSGHDTVSWYQQALGQGPQFIFQYYEEEERQRGNFPDRFSGHQFPNYSSELNVNALLLGDSALYLCASSFGAGGTDTQYFGPGTRLTVL.

There are a few counts of this clone. J is TRBJ2-7 and V is TRBV14; D possibly corresponds to TRBD2 (5 bases). V lost 8 bases and J 6 bases, leaving 20 bases between the germline ends. This CDR3 spans 14 amino acids. Per the germline V gene, CDR1 is SGHDN and CDR2 is FVKESK. The CDR3 loop is CASQAQTNSGEQYF. CDR3 sequence (DNA): TGTGCCAGCCAGGCACAGACTAATTCCGGCGAGCAGTACTTC.

This clone was detected only a few times. The V gene is TRBV5-1, the J gene TRBJ2-2, with D perhaps matching TRBD2 (5 bases). The CDR3 runs to 13 residues. The germline CDR1 and CDR2 sequences are SGHRS and YFSETQ. Trimming left V 4 bases short and J 8 bases short, with 12 bases between. The DNA of the CDR3 is TGCGCCAGCAGCGAGACTACCTCGGGGGAGCTGTTTTTT. Residues: CASSETTSGELFF.

The chain has TRBV7-8 and TRBJ2-2, with D possibly matching TRBD2 (6 bases). Trimming took off 7 bases at V and 6 bases at J, with 15 bases between the two ends. Germline CDR1 and CDR2: SGHVS and FQNEAQ. The CDR3 loop spans 14 amino acids. CDR3 in DNA: TGTGCCAGCATCGGTCACGGGGGTCCCGGGGAGCTGTTTTTT. It translates to CASIGHGGPGELFF.

CDR3 DNA: TGTGCCAGCAGTGAAAGTGGAGTAGATAGCAATCAGCCCCAGCATTTT. This codes for CASSESGVDSNQPQHF. V gene TRBV6-1 combines with J gene TRBJ1-5; D not certain. V dropped 2 bases and J dropped 0 bases, with 11 bases sitting between them. Germline CDR1 MNHNS, CDR2 SASEGT. The CDR3 is made up of 16 amino acids.

The chain carries TRBV2 and TRBJ2-3; 8 nucleotides line up with TRBD2. Germline loops: CDR1 SNHLY, CDR2 FYNNEI. The trim removed 4 bases at V and 1 base at J, leaving 7 bases unmatched. There are 16 residues in the CDR3. DNA for the CDR3: TGTGCCAGCAGTGGGGCCAGCGGGGGTGGCACAGATACGCAGTATTTT. Its translation is CASSGASGGGTDTQYF. The whole variable domain, remainder taken from reference TRBV2 and TRBJ2-3, is EPEVTQTPSHQVTQMGQEVILRCVPISNHLYFYWYRQILGQKVEFLVSFYNNEISEKSEIFDDQFSVERPDGSNFTLKIRSTKLEDSAMYFCASSGASGGGTDTQYFGPGTRLTVL.

V is TRBV6-6 and J is TRBJ2-7, with no clear D. In germline, CDR1 is MNHNY, CDR2 SVGAGI (reference sequence). Between the trimmed V and J ends, which lost 3 bases and 7 bases, there was a span of 13 bases. CDR3 length equals 13 residues. CDR3 sequence: CASSYSQTWEQYF. As DNA, the CDR3 is TGTGCCAGCAGTTATTCCCAGACTTGGGAGCAGTACTTC.